The sample holds a few counts of the clone carrying this T cell receptor beta chain. The sample originates from a study of blood T cell repertoires in COVID-19. Sequencing was performed with immunoSEQ multiplex PCR; in TCRdb, only in-frame clones are kept and a portion is missing. The top ten clones hold 4% to 5.5% of a sample with hundreds of thousands of clones, around 89% of them seen once. V was trimmed by 5 bases and J by 3 bases, leaving 10 bases between them. Germline loops: CDR1 SEHNR, CDR2 FQNEAQ (reference sequence). This CDR3 is 13 amino acids long. Sequenced material: peripheral blood. The sequence derives from a woman in her 30s with acute or convalescent COVID-19. The V gene is TRBV7-9, the J gene TRBJ1-2; no clear D gene. The CDR3, as DNA: TGTGCCAGCAGCCGAGACAACTACTATGGCTACACCTTC. It encodes CASSRDNYYGYTF.